The T cell receptor beta chain under discussion was sequenced for a study of Tregs in tolerant kidney transplant recipients. Mixed chimerism was transient after nonmyeloablative marrow transplants from related graft donors. CDR1 and CDR2 (germline): SNHLY, FYNNEI. Trimming left V 4 bases short and J 6 bases short, with 9 bases between. The CDR3 loop spans 13 amino acids. This table comes from immunoSEQ multiplex PCR, and its TCRdb copy is limited to in-frame clones, with some not included. This repertoire includes approximately 13,000 clones. Note on this clone: Read data end 3 residues before the CDR3 end; the end is taken from the germline J gene.

The material was CD8+ T cells from blood (PBMCs), obtained 6 months after the transplant. This TCR derives from a human patient who received a combined kidney and bone marrow transplant. Part of the T cell pool may stem from the graft donor. This chain joins TRBV2 and TRBJ2-2, with D possibly TRBD2 on 6 matching bases. The covered CDR3 bases are TGTGCCAGCAGTGGGGGGGTCCCCGGGGAG. Its protein is CASSGGVPGE. The CDR3 in full is CASSGGVPGELFF. Based on the CDR3 plus reference TRBV2 and TRBJ2-2, the full variable domain is EPEVTQTPSHQVTQMGQEVILRCVPISNHLYFYWYRQILGQKVEFLVSFYNNEISEKSEIFDDQFSVERPDGSNFTLKIRSTKLEDSAMYFCASSGGVPGELFFGEGSRLTVL.